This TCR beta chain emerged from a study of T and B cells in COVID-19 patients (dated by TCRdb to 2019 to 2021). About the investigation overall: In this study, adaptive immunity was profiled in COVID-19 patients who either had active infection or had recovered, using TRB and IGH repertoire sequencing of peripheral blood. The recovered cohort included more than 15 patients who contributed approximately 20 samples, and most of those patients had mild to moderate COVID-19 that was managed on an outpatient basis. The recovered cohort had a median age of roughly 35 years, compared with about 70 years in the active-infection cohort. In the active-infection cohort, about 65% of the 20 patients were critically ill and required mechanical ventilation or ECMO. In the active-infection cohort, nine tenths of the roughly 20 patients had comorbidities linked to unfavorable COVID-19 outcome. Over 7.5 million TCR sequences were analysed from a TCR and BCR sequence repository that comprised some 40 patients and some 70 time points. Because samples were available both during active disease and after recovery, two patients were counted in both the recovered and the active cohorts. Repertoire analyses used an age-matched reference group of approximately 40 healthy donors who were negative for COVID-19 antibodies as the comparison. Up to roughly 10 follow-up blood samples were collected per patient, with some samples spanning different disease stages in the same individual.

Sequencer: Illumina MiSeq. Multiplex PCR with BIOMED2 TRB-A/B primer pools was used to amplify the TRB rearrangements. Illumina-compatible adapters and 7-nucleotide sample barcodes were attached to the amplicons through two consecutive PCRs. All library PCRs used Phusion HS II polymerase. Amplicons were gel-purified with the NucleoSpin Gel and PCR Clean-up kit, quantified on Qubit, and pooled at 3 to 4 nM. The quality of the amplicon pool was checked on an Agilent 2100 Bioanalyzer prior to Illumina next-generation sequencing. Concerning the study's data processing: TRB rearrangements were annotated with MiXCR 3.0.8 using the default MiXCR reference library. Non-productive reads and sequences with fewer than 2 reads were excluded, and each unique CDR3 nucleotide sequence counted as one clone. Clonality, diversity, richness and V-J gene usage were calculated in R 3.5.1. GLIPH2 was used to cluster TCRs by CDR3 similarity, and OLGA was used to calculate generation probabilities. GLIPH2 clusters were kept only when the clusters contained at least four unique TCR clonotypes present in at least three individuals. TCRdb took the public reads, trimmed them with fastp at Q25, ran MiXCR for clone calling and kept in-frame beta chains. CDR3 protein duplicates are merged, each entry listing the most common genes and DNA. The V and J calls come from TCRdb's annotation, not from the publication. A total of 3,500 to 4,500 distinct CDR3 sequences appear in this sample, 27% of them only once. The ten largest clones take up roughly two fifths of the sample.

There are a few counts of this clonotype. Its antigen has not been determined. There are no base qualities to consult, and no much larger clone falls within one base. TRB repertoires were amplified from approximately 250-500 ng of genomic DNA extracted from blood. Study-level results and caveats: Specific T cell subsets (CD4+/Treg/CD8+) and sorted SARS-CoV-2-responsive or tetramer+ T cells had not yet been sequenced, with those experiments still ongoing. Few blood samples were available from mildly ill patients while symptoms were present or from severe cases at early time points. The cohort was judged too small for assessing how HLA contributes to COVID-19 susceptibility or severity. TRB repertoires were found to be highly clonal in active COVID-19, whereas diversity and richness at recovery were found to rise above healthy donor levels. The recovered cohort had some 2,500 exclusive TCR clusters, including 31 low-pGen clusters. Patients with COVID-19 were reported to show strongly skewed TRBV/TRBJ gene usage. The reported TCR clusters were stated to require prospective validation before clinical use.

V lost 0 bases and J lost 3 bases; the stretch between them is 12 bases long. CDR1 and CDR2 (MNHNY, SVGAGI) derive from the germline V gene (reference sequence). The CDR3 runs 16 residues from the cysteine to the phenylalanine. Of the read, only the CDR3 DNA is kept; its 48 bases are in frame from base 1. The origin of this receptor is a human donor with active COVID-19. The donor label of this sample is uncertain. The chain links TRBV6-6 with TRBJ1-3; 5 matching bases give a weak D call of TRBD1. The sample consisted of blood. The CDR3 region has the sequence CASSYSGPWDGNTIYF. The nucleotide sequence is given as TGTGCCAGCAGTTACTCGGGACCCTGGGATGGAAACACCATATATTTT.